The next 32 T cell receptor beta chains were all read from a single sample in a study of blood T cell repertoires in COVID-19. The protocol was immunoSEQ multiplex PCR, while the TCRdb copy is restricted to in-frame clones and leaves out a portion. The sample yields approximately 270,000 clones, about 91% seen once. Sequencing was done on a sample of peripheral blood. These receptors all stem from a young woman with COVID-19, enrolled during active disease.

The genes are TRBV28 and TRBJ2-4, with 7 bases fitting TRBD1. Germline V gene data show CDR1 as MDHEN and CDR2 as SYDVKM. The CDR3 has 11 residues. The V segment lost 2 bases and the J segment 13 bases; nucleotides outside the gene matches: 2. The CDR3 coding sequence is TGTGCCAGCAGTTTAAGGACAGGACAGTACTTC. This encodes CASSLRTGQYF.

The chain combines TRBV28 with TRBJ1-2; tentatively, D is TRBD1 (5 bases). The CDR3 runs 14 residues. Germline CDR1 and CDR2: MDHEN and SYDVKM. Deletions cut 5 bases from V and 4 bases from J, with 14 bases between. The CDR3 spells CASSDYPGGYGYTF. The CDR3 DNA sequence: TGTGCCAGCAGTGACTATCCGGGGGGCTATGGCTACACCTTC.

V and J are TRBV7-9 and TRBJ2-1; 10 bases align to TRBD2. Per germline, CDR1 SEHNR and CDR2 FQNEAQ (reference sequence). The length of the CDR3 is 15 residues. V gave up 0 bases and J gave up 5 bases; unmatched junction bases: 1. The CDR3: CASSLASGRHNEQFF. CDR3 DNA: TGTGCCAGCAGCTTAGCTAGCGGGAGGCACAATGAGCAGTTCTTC.

The J gene is TRBJ1-1, the V gene TRBV5-6, with TRBD1 matching over 7 bases. Trimming at V came to 2 bases and at J to 11 bases, leaving 12 bases not matched to a gene. Germline-derived CDR1 and CDR2 are SGHDT and YYEEEE. CDR3 length equals 14 residues. The CDR3 sequence: CASSFRLTGLDAFF. The CDR3 DNA follows: TGTGCCAGCAGCTTCCGACTGACAGGGTTGGATGCTTTCTTT.

V and J are TRBV4-3 and TRBJ2-2; 8 bases are a match to TRBD2. J lost 5 bases, V lost 1 base, and 6 bases had no gene match. The CDR3 spans 16 residues. Looked up from germline, CDR1 is LGHNA and CDR2 is YSLEER. The chain's CDR3 is CASSQAAGGGTGELFF. DNA for the CDR3: TGCGCCAGCAGCCAAGCGGCGGGGGGCGGTACCGGGGAGCTGTTTTTT.

The V gene is TRBV29-1, the J gene TRBJ1-1, with D perhaps matching TRBD1 (5 bases). The CDR3 consists of 12 residues. V lost 1 base and J lost 7, with 10 bases in between. Germline-derived CDR1 and CDR2 are SQVTM and ANQGSEA. DNA for the CDR3: TGCAGCGTTGAAGGCCTGGGGGGTGAAGCTTTCTTT. Protein: CSVEGLGGEAFF.

This clone was recorded once. V usage is TRBV11-2 and J usage is TRBJ1-3; D may be TRBD1 (5 bases). The germline V gene encodes CDR1 SGHAT and CDR2 FQNNGV. Trimming removed 4 bases from V and 4 bases from J, with 17 bases in between. The CDR3 covers 16 residues. The CDR3 reads CASSSGLPPGGNTIYF. The DNA for the CDR3 is TGTGCCAGCAGCTCGGGACTACCGCCGGGGGGAAACACCATATATTTT.

The chain carries TRBV5-1 and TRBJ2-5, with 7 bases identical to TRBD2. The CDR3 runs 14 residues. After removal of 0 bases from V and 5 bases from J, the junction contained 4 bases not matched to a gene. Germline V gives CDR1 SGHRS, CDR2 YFSETQ. The chain's CDR3 is CASSLVGGVETQYF. CDR3 DNA: TGCGCCAGCAGCTTGGTTGGGGGGGTGGAGACCCAGTACTTC.

The chain couples TRBV7-2 to TRBJ1-1, with 7 positions matching TRBD1. The junction had 3 bases not matched to a gene; V was cut back by 1 base and J by 4 bases. CDR1 is SGHTA, CDR2 FQGNSA, per germline. The CDR3 length is 14 residues. CDR3 sequence: CASSLVDRATEAFF. The CDR3 coding sequence is TGTGCCAGCAGCTTAGTTGACAGGGCCACTGAAGCTTTCTTT.

The rearrangement joins TRBV4-2 to TRBJ1-5; 7 bases agree with TRBD1. Germline V gene data show CDR1 as LGHNA and CDR2 as YNFKEQ. CDR3 size: 18 residues. Germline trimming cut 0 bases from V and 0 bases from J; bases unmatched to any gene: 8. The CDR3 spells CASSQDGQEIYSNQPQHF. The CDR3 DNA sequence: TGTGCCAGCAGCCAAGATGGACAGGAGATCTATAGCAATCAGCCCCAGCATTTT.

This chain uses TRBV25-1 with TRBJ2-7, with D tentatively TRBD1 (5 bases). V lost 5 bases to trimming and J lost 6 bases, with 11 bases between them. Germline V gene sequence: CDR1 MGHDK, CDR2 SYGVNS. The CDR3 is 12 residues long. The CDR3 DNA sequence: TGTGCCAGCAGTCCGAGGCAGGGCGAGCAGTACTTC. This codes for CASSPRQGEQYF.

V gene TRBV28 combines with J gene TRBJ1-5, with a tentative D call TRBD1 (5 bases). CDR3 length equals 17 residues. Per germline, CDR1 MDHEN and CDR2 SYDVKM. V was cut by 2 bases and J by 1 base, with 15 bases left in between. CDR3 nucleotide sequence: TGTGCCAGCAGTTTAGACCAGGGCATTTGGAGCAATCAGCCCCAGCATTTT. This sequence encodes CASSLDQGIWSNQPQHF. Based on the CDR3 plus reference TRBV28 and TRBJ1-5, the full variable domain is DVKVTQSSRYLVKRTGEKVFLECVQDMDHENMFWYRQDPGLGLRLIYFSYDVKMKEKGDIPEGYSVSREKKERFSLILESASTNQTSMYLCASSLDQGIWSNQPQHFGDGTRLSIL.

This clone has a single count. The V gene is TRBV10-3, the J gene TRBJ1-2; unclear D gene. This CDR3 has 12 amino acids. CDR1 ENHRY and CDR2 SYGVKD come from the germline V gene. V was pared by 3 bases and J by 6 bases, with 8 bases between. The CDR3 DNA sequence: TGTGCCATCAGTGAAGACATAAATGGCTACACCTTC. This codes for CAISEDINGYTF.

In nucleotides, the CDR3 is TGTGCCAGCAAAACGGGATTCCACGGACGTGAAGCTTTCTTT. This encodes CASKTGFHGREAFF. The rearrangement joins TRBV6-5 to TRBJ1-1; no firm D call. The V end lost 7 bases, the J end lost 7 bases, and 19 bases lay between the germline ends. The CDR3 has 14 residues. Germline V gives CDR1 MNHEY, CDR2 SVGAGI.

The rearrangement joins TRBV13 to TRBJ2-5; D unclear. Trimming removed 5 bases from V and 2 bases from J, with 3 bases in between. CDR1 PRHDT and CDR2 FYEKMQ come from the germline V gene (reference sequence). This CDR3 region has 11 residues. As DNA, the CDR3 is TGTGCCAGCAGCCTACAAGAGACCCAGTACTTC. Protein: CASSLQETQYF.

This clone was seen more than once but under ten times. The rearrangement joins TRBV19 to TRBJ1-6; 7 positions agree with TRBD1. The CDR3 sequence is 14 residues long. Germline-derived CDR1 and CDR2 are LNHDA and SQIVND (reference sequence). V lost 6 bases, J lost 5 bases, and 4 bases stayed unmatched. The CDR3 protein is CASRIQGNNSPLHF. The CDR3 region has the DNA TGTGCCAGTAGAATACAGGGGAATAATTCACCCCTCCACTTT. Together with reference TRBV19 and TRBJ1-6, the CDR3 gives the full variable domain: DGGITQSPKYLFRKEGQNVTLSCEQNLNHDAMYWYRQDPGQGLRLIYYSQIVNDFQKGDIAEGYSVSREKKESFPLTVTSAQKNPTAFYLCASRIQGNNSPLHFGNGTRLTVT.

V is TRBV7-9 and J is TRBJ1-1; 7 bases align to TRBD1. CDR1 is SEHNR and CDR2 is FQNEAQ in the germline V gene (reference sequence). J was trimmed by 10 bases and V by 5 bases; bases with no gene match: 4. This CDR3 is 11 amino acids long. As DNA, the CDR3 is TGTGCCAGCAGCCCGGGACAGCTAGCTTTCTTT. Translating it yields CASSPGQLAFF.

The CDR3 protein is CSASSGSGTQYF. The CDR3 bases are TGCAGTGCCAGTAGCGGAAGCGGTACGCAGTATTTT. This chain joins TRBV20-1 and TRBJ2-3; weak D call: TRBD2 (6 bases). Germline lookup yields CDR1 DFQATT and CDR2 SNEGSKA (reference sequence). This CDR3 region has 12 residues. Trimming took 6 bases from V and 8 from J, leaving 15 bases between them.

The chain carries TRBV2 and TRBJ1-5; D perhaps matches TRBD1 (5 bases). Germline CDR1 is SNHLY and CDR2 is FYNNEI. V was cut by 2 bases and J by 2 bases, with 10 bases left in between. This CDR3 is 15 amino acids long. CDR3 sequence reads: CASSEQGGGNQPQHF. The CDR3 DNA sequence: TGTGCCAGCAGTGAACAGGGAGGTGGCAATCAGCCCCAGCATTTT.

The chain carries TRBV28 and TRBJ2-5; TRBD2 agrees at 9 bases. Germline CDR1 reads MDHEN; CDR2 reads SYDVKM. V gave up 4 bases and J gave up 4 bases; unmatched junction bases: 13. This CDR3 has 17 amino acids. The CDR3 loop is CASSSLPGTSFGETQYF. As DNA, the CDR3 is TGTGCCAGCAGTTCTCTCCCCGGGACTAGCTTTGGAGAGACCCAGTACTTC. Filled out from reference TRBV28 and TRBJ2-5, the complete variable domain reads DVKVTQSSRYLVKRTGEKVFLECVQDMDHENMFWYRQDPGLGLRLIYFSYDVKMKEKGDIPEGYSVSREKKERFSLILESASTNQTSMYLCASSSLPGTSFGETQYFGPGTRLLVL.

The rearrangement links TRBV5-8 to TRBJ1-1; no firm D call. CDR1 is SGHTS, CDR2 YDEGEE, per germline. The V gene lost 0 bases and the J gene lost 5 bases, with 14 bases spanning the gap. The CDR3 is made up of 15 amino acids. The CDR3 region has the DNA TGTGCCAGCAGCTTGGCTAGGGAGATCATGACTGAAGCTTTCTTT. This encodes CASSLAREIMTEAFF. The full variable domain, with the rest looked up from reference TRBV5-8 and TRBJ1-1, is EAGVTQSPTHLIKTRGQQATLRCSPISGHTSVYWYQQALGLGLQFLLWYDEGEERNRGNFPPRFSGRQFPNYSSELNVNALELEDSALYLCASSLAREIMTEAFFGQGTRLTVV.

The chain links TRBV6-5 to TRBJ1-2, with a weak D call TRBD1 (5 bases). Germline CDR1 and CDR2: MNHEY and SVGAGI. V was clipped by 6 bases and J by 8 bases, with 16 bases between them. This CDR3 is built from 13 residues. DNA for the CDR3: TGTGCCAGCAGACCCATCAAAGGGGTGGGCTACACCTTC. As protein: CASRPIKGVGYTF.

V is TRBV16 and J is TRBJ1-5; TRBD1 is a possible D gene (6 bases). The CDR3 extends over 14 amino acids. Germline CDR1 is KGHSY and CDR2 is FQNENV. V was trimmed by 2 bases and J by 7 bases, leaving 12 bases between them. The CDR3 coding sequence is TGTGCCAGCAGCCAAATACAGGGTTACCAGCCCCAGCATTTT. It translates to CASSQIQGYQPQHF.

The rearrangement joins TRBV7-2 to TRBJ2-5; TRBD1 matches 8 bases. With V trimmed by 5 bases and J by 1 base, 9 bases remained unmatched. The CDR3 runs to 16 residues. Germline CDR1 and CDR2: SGHTA and FQGNSA. The CDR3 reads CASSPITGTGQETQYF. CDR3 sequence (DNA): TGTGCCAGCAGCCCTATAACAGGGACAGGCCAAGAGACCCAGTACTTC.

The chain links TRBV19 to TRBJ1-5, with D possibly being TRBD1 (5 bases). V was pared by 7 bases and J by 3 bases, with 10 bases between. Per germline, CDR1 LNHDA and CDR2 SQIVND (reference sequence). The CDR3 runs to 13 residues. The CDR3 DNA sequence: TGTGCCAGTACTGGAGGGGACAATCAGCCCCAGCATTTT. Residues: CASTGGDNQPQHF.

The chain carries TRBV28 and TRBJ1-5; 8 nucleotides line up with TRBD1. CDR3 length equals 15 residues. V trimming: 2 bases; J trimming: 4 bases; junction bases outside the gene matches: 4. Germline-derived CDR1 and CDR2 are MDHEN and SYDVKM. CDR3 region: CASSLGDRWNQPQHF. Written as DNA, the CDR3 is TGTGCCAGCAGTTTAGGGGACAGGTGGAATCAGCCCCAGCATTTT.

The V and J genes are TRBV19 and TRBJ2-7, with D perhaps matching TRBD2 (5 bases). Germline loops: CDR1 LNHDA, CDR2 SQIVND (reference sequence). Trimming stripped 5 bases from V and 5 bases from J, with 19 bases between. This CDR3 comprises 15 residues. Here the CDR3 DNA reads TGTGCCAGTAGTGGCCAGGCAGGACTTAGCAACGAGCAGTACTTC. Its protein is CASSGQAGLSNEQYF.

The gene calls are TRBV5-4 and TRBJ1-3, with D perhaps matching TRBD1 (5 bases). Per the germline V gene, CDR1 is SGHNT and CDR2 is YYREEE (reference sequence). The CDR3 runs to 14 residues. V was pared by 1 base and J by 4 bases, with 9 bases between. The CDR3 reads CASSLTGAGNTIYF. Here the CDR3 DNA reads TGTGCCAGCAGCTTGACAGGAGCCGGAAACACCATATATTTT.

The chain recombines TRBV6-5 with TRBJ2-3; 7 bases line up with TRBD2. CDR1 is MNHEY, CDR2 SVGAGI, per germline. The CDR3 is 13 residues long. V trimming: 6 bases; J trimming: 3 bases; junction bases outside the gene matches: 3. The chain's CDR3 is CASRASGTDTQYF. The CDR3 region has the DNA TGTGCCAGCAGGGCTAGCGGTACAGATACGCAGTATTTT.

The rearrangement joins TRBV29-1 to TRBJ2-5, with 7 bases that match TRBD1. V trimming: 7 bases; J trimming: 9 bases; junction bases outside the gene matches: 8. This CDR3 contains 11 residues. The germline V gene encodes CDR1 SQVTM and CDR2 ANQGSEA. The CDR3 coding sequence is TGCAGCGCCTACGACCAGGGGGCCCAGTACTTC. It codes for CSAYDQGAQYF. Supplemented by reference TRBV29-1 and TRBJ2-5, the full variable domain reads SAVISQKPSRDICQRGTSLTIQCQVDSQVTMMFWYRQQPGQSLTLIATANQGSEATYESGFVIDKFPISRPNLTFSTLTVSNMSPEDSSIYLCSAYDQGAQYFGPGTRLLVL.

CDR3 bases: TGTGCCAGCAGCTTAGCGCTCGGAGCAATGGAGACCCAGTACTTC. It translates to CASSLALGAMETQYF. The rearrangement uses TRBV7-9 and TRBJ2-5; D ambiguous. The CDR3 is 15 amino acids. Looked up from germline, CDR1 is SEHNR and CDR2 is FQNEAQ (reference sequence). V gave up 0 bases and J gave up 5 bases, with 13 bases separating them. Complete variable domain (other parts from reference TRBV7-9 and TRBJ2-5): DTGVSQNPRHKITKRGQNVTFRCDPISEHNRLYWYRQTLGQGPEFLTYFQNEAQLEKSRLLSDRFSAERPKGSFSTLEIQRTEQGDSAMYLCASSLALGAMETQYFGPGTRLLVL.

This clone was seen a single time. This rearrangement joins TRBV29-1 to TRBJ2-1, with 10 nucleotides matching TRBD2. CDR1 is SQVTM, CDR2 ANQGSEA, per germline. The CDR3 has 15 residues. J lost 2 bases, V lost 6 bases, and 7 bases had no gene match. In DNA, the CDR3 is TGCAGCGTACCTTTAGCGGGGGGACCCTACAATGAGCAGTTCTTC. Translation gives CSVPLAGGPYNEQFF.